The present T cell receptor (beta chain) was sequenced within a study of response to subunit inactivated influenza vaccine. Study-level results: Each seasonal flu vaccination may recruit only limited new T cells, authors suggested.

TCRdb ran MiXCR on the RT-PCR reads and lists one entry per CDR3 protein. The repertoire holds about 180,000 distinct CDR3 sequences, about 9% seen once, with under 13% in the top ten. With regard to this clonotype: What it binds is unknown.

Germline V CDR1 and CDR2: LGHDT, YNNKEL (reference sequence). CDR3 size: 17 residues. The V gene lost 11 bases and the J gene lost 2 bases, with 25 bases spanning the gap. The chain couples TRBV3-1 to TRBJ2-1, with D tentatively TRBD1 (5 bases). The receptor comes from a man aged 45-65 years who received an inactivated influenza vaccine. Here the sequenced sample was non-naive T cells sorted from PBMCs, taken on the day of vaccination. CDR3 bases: TGTGCCTGCACCCAAGGGGCGCCTACCATTCCCTACAATGAGCAGTTCTTC. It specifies CACTQGAPTIPYNEQFF.